The 9 T cell receptor beta chains below come from one sample, sequenced in a study of response to subunit inactivated influenza vaccine. MiXCR, applied by TCRdb to the RT-PCR reads, yields one record per CDR3 protein. The sample lists about 180,000 distinct CDR3 sequences, 9.5% to 12% occurring once. This sample comprised CD8+ T cells sorted from PBMCs, obtained approximately 25 months after vaccination. Receptors were obtained from a man aged 50 to 75 who received an inactivated influenza vaccine.

This rearrangement joins TRBV6-5 to TRBJ2-2; no clear D gene. Germline assignment: CDR1 MNHEY and CDR2 SVGAGI. Trimming pared 0 bases from V and 0 bases from J, leaving 11 bases between. The CDR3 is 17 residues long. CDR3 region: CASSYSRQHSNTGELFF. The CDR3, as DNA: TGTGCCAGCAGTTACTCTAGGCAGCATTCGAACACCGGGGAGCTGTTTTTT.

This clonotype was recorded a few times. The chain combines TRBV4-3 with TRBJ2-7, with 7 bases that match TRBD2. The J segment lost 6 bases and the V segment lost 0 bases, leaving 5 bases of the junction unmatched. There are 14 residues in the CDR3. Germline CDR1 and CDR2: LGHNA and YSLEER. CDR3: CASSQDTGGSEQYF. The CDR3 nucleotides are TGCGCCAGCAGCCAAGATACCGGGGGGAGCGAGCAGTACTTC.

This clonotype turned up a few times. The chain has TRBV4-3 and TRBJ2-5, with D possibly called TRBD1 or TRBD2 (5 bases each). In germline, CDR1 is LGHNA, CDR2 YSLEER. The CDR3 contains 18 residues. V lost 0 bases and J lost 2, with 19 bases in between. CDR3 sequence reads: CASSQEVPGTLYQETQYF. The CDR3, as DNA: TGCGCCAGCAGCCAAGAAGTCCCCGGGACCCTATATCAAGAGACCCAGTACTTC.

There are a few counts of this clonotype. V is TRBV28 and J is TRBJ2-7; 11 bases are shared with TRBD1. CDR3 length: 14 residues. The germline gives CDR1 MDHEN, CDR2 SYDVKM. With 6 bases clipped from V and 4 bases from J, the junction kept 5 bases outside the gene matches. The CDR3 is CASSSDRGLYEQYF. CDR3 in DNA: TGTGCCAGCAGCTCGGACAGGGGGCTTTACGAGCAGTACTTC.

The chain couples TRBV7-3 to TRBJ2-1; D unclear. Germline-derived CDR1 and CDR2 are SGHTA and FQGTGA. V lost 2 bases, J lost 4 bases, and 12 bases lay in between. The CDR3 is 15 residues long. The CDR3 DNA is TGTGCCAGCAGCTTAGTACACAGTAGGTACAATGAGCAGTTCTTC. It is translated as CASSLVHSRYNEQFF.

This clonotype appeared a few times. The rearrangement links TRBV20-1 to TRBJ2-1; the D gene is possibly TRBD2 (5 bases). The CDR3 has 13 amino acids. Trimming stripped 0 bases from V and 8 bases from J, with 11 bases between. Germline CDR1 is DFQATT and CDR2 is SNEGSKA (reference sequence). The CDR3 nucleotides read TGCAGTGCTAGAGACTGGGCGGGCCATGAGCAGTTCTTC. Protein: CSARDWAGHEQFF.

This clonotype showed up many times. This chain uses TRBV29-1 with TRBJ2-5; D ambiguous. V was cut by 1 base and J by 1 base, with 10 bases left in between. From germline, CDR1 is SQVTM and CDR2 ANQGSEA. The CDR3 extends over 14 amino acids. CDR3 sequence reads: CSVEVVRIQETQYF. As DNA, the CDR3 is TGCAGCGTTGAAGTAGTGAGGATCCAAGAGACCCAGTACTTC.

Comments on this clonotype: One end of the junction is discordant with germline, which a read error may explain. This chain links TRBV6-5 with TRBJ2-2; TRBD2 matches at 8 bases. Germline V gene lookup returns CDR1 MNHEY and CDR2 SVGAGI. The CDR3 length is 17 residues. This CDR3 reads CAGSYSRAGARTGELFF. As DNA, the CDR3 is TGTGCCGGCAGTTACTCGCGAGCGGGAGCTCGGACCGGGGAGCTGTTTTTT.

The chain carries TRBV9 and TRBJ2-5; D may be TRBD1 (5 bases). The CDR3 consists of 14 residues. V lost 0 bases and J lost 5, with 11 bases in between. Germline assignment: CDR1 SGDLS and CDR2 YYNGEE. Here the CDR3 DNA reads TGTGCCAGCAGCGTAGAGCAGGGTCCGGAGACCCAGTACTTC. Its protein is CASSVEQGPETQYF.